These 27 T cell receptor beta chains were all obtained from the same sample, sequenced in a study of neurological immune-mediated disorders. From the 5' RACE reads, TCRdb called clonotypes with MiXCR, one entry per CDR3 protein. The sample contains some 60,000 distinct CDR3 sequences, roughly 3.2% of which appear only once. Sequencing used PBMCs. The source is a woman aged 30 to 39 with multiple sclerosis.

This clonotype was found many times. The chain has TRBV10-3 and TRBJ2-5; TRBD1 is a possible D gene (5 bases). This CDR3 has 14 amino acids. V lost 5 bases and J lost 1, with 11 bases in between. Germline CDR1 and CDR2: ENHRY and SYGVKD. CDR3 coding DNA: TGTGCCATCAGTTCGGTGACAGTCCAAGAGACCCAGTACTTC. Translated: CAISSVTVQETQYF.

The gene calls are TRBV4-2 and TRBJ2-3; D unresolved. V was cut by 3 bases and J by 3 bases, with 13 bases left in between. Germline V gives CDR1 LGHNA, CDR2 YNFKEQ. This CDR3 is built from 15 residues. Written as DNA, the CDR3 is TGTGCCAGCAGCCAGATCCCAGGTGGAACAGATACGCAGTATTTT. It is translated as CASSQIPGGTDTQYF.

In its sample, this clonotype was seen many times. The CDR3 nucleotides read TGTGCCAGCAGCGTAGGGGTGATAAATGAGCAGTTCTTC. Its translation: CASSVGVINEQFF. The rearrangement joins TRBV9 to TRBJ2-1; no clear D gene. The CDR3 runs 13 residues. Germline CDR1 and CDR2: SGDLS and YYNGEE. The V end lost 0 bases, the J end lost 7 bases, and 8 bases lay between the germline ends.

This clonotype occurred many times. This rearrangement joins TRBV28 to TRBJ2-5, with TRBD1 as a possible D gene (6 bases). The germline V gene encodes CDR1 MDHEN and CDR2 SYDVKM. This CDR3 has 15 amino acids. Deletions cut 5 bases from V and 3 bases from J, with 16 bases between. The chain's CDR3 is CASSVTGTRKETQYF. The CDR3 nucleotides are TGTGCCAGCAGTGTGACAGGCACGAGGAAAGAGACCCAGTACTTC. The full variable domain, with the rest looked up from reference TRBV28 and TRBJ2-5, is DVKVTQSSRYLVKRTGEKVFLECVQDMDHENMFWYRQDPGLGLRLIYFSYDVKMKEKGDIPEGYSVSREKKERFSLILESASTNQTSMYLCASSVTGTRKETQYFGPGTRLLVL.

Turning to this clonotype: A much larger clone lies one base from this, so it may be a read error. The CDR3 reads CASSQGNNEQFF. In DNA form, the CDR3 reads TGCGCCAGCAGCCAAGGCAACAATGAGCAGTTCTTC. V is TRBV5-1 and J is TRBJ2-1; D unclear. V was shortened by 4 bases and J by 5 bases, with 7 bases between the two germline ends. The V gene's germline CDR1 is SGHRS and CDR2 YFSETQ. This CDR3 has 12 residues.

This rearrangement joins TRBV9 to TRBJ2-7, with a weak D call TRBD1 (5 bases). Germline loops: CDR1 SGDLS, CDR2 YYNGEE. This CDR3 has 15 residues. V was pared by 0 bases and J by 3 bases, with 13 bases between. DNA for the CDR3: TGTGCCAGCAGCGTAGCCGCACAGGACGACTACGAGCAGTACTTC. It codes for CASSVAAQDDYEQYF.

Many counts were recorded for this clonotype. CDR3 sequence: CASSIRRDTEAFF. In DNA, the CDR3 is TGTGCCAGCAGCATTCGCAGGGACACTGAAGCTTTCTTT. The chain couples TRBV7-9 to TRBJ1-1; D possibly corresponds to TRBD1 (5 bases). The CDR3 runs to 13 residues. Germline V gene sequence: CDR1 SEHNR, CDR2 FQNEAQ (reference sequence). The V gene lost 5 bases and the J gene lost 3 bases, with 10 bases spanning the gap.

There are many counts of this clonotype. CDR3 protein: CASSLAGQGWTEAFF. The CDR3 DNA follows: TGCGCCAGCAGCTTGGCCGGACAGGGATGGACTGAAGCTTTCTTT. The genes are TRBV5-1 and TRBJ1-1; 8 bases fit TRBD1. The CDR3 has 15 amino acids. Germline assignment: CDR1 SGHRS and CDR2 YFSETQ. J lost 5 bases, V lost 0 bases, and 6 bases had no gene match.

This clonotype came up many times. This chain connects TRBV7-2 to TRBJ2-7; D not certain. CDR3 length equals 12 residues. Germline CDR1 and CDR2: SGHTA and FQGNSA. Trimming left V 2 bases short and J 7 bases short, with 9 bases between. The CDR3 nucleotides read TGTGCCAGCAGCTTACCTCCGACAGAGCAGTACTTC. Protein: CASSLPPTEQYF.

This clonotype was seen a handful of times. The chain has TRBV19 and TRBJ1-1, with a tentative D call TRBD1 (5 bases). The CDR3 has 17 amino acids. V was trimmed by 9 bases and J by 4 bases, leaving 27 bases between them. CDR1 is LNHDA, CDR2 SQIVND, per germline (reference sequence). The CDR3 DNA is TGTGCCAGCCGGTGGGGGATTGGACGCGCTACGGGCACTGAAGCTTTCTTT. The encoded protein is CASRWGIGRATGTEAFF.

On this clonotype itself: One end of the junction varies from germline; a read error may be responsible. This chain joins TRBV5-1 and TRBJ1-5; D unclear. Germline CDR1 and CDR2: SGHRS and YFSETQ. The CDR3 extends over 13 amino acids. The CDR3 DNA reads TGCGCCAGCAGCTTGGACATCTATCAGCCCCAGAATTTT. It encodes CASSLDIYQPQNF.

This clonotype has at least ten counts. This chain uses TRBV20-1 with TRBJ1-1, with 9 bases fitting TRBD1. CDR3 size: 11 residues. With V trimmed by 1 base and J by 11 bases, 2 bases remained unmatched. Germline V lookup: CDR1 DFQATT, CDR2 SNEGSKA (reference sequence). CDR3 residues: CSARVTGGAFF. DNA of the CDR3: TGCAGTGCTAGAGTCACAGGGGGCGCTTTCTTT.

Many counts were recorded for this clonotype. This rearrangement joins TRBV6-5 to TRBJ2-3; the D gene is possibly TRBD2 (6 bases). The CDR3 length is 14 residues. V lost 2 bases and J lost 6, with 12 bases in between. CDR1 MNHEY and CDR2 SVGAGI come from the germline V gene. The CDR3 nucleotides are TGTGCCAGCAGTTACCGCGGCGGGACTGATACGCAGTATTTT. Its translation: CASSYRGGTDTQYF.

This clonotype was counted between two and nine times. J is TRBJ2-5 and V is TRBV7-3; 7 nucleotides line up with TRBD2. The CDR3 is 14 amino acids. CDR1 SGHTA and CDR2 FQGTGA come from the germline V gene. Germline trimming cut 5 bases from V and 1 base from J; bases unmatched to any gene: 4. The CDR3 sequence is CASSPGGIQETQYF. CDR3 sequence (DNA): TGTGCCAGCAGCCCCGGGGGGATCCAAGAGACCCAGTACTTC.

This clonotype was seen many times. This chain joins TRBV7-9 and TRBJ2-1, with 8 bases that match TRBD2. The germline gives CDR1 SEHNR, CDR2 FQNEAQ (reference sequence). The ends lost 5 bases at V and 2 bases at J; junction bases unmatched: 8. The CDR3 loop spans 16 amino acids. CDR3 residues: CASSHNGGATYNEQFF. In DNA form, the CDR3 reads TGTGCCAGCAGCCACAACGGGGGGGCTACCTACAATGAGCAGTTCTTC.

This clonotype was detected many times. The rearrangement links TRBV5-1 to TRBJ2-7; D may be TRBD1 (5 bases). Germline V gene data show CDR1 as SGHRS and CDR2 as YFSETQ. The CDR3 is 13 residues long. V was cut by 0 bases and J by 7 bases, with 11 bases left in between. The CDR3 is CASSLEGLGEQYF. The CDR3 DNA reads TGCGCCAGCAGCTTGGAGGGGCTAGGGGAGCAGTACTTC.

Ten or more counts support this clonotype. The V call is TRBV24-1, the J call TRBJ2-5; 8 bases match TRBD1. CDR1 and CDR2 from the germline V gene are KGHDR and SFDVKD. The CDR3 loop spans 14 amino acids. The V segment lost 4 bases and the J segment 5 bases; nucleotides outside the gene matches: 5. This chain's CDR3 is CATSEDRAGETQYF. The DNA for the CDR3 is TGTGCCACCAGTGAGGACAGGGCGGGGGAGACCCAGTACTTC.

This clonotype was seen many times. The chain joins TRBV7-9 to TRBJ2-2, with D hard to call. Per the germline V gene, CDR1 is SEHNR and CDR2 is FQNEAQ (reference sequence). The CDR3 sequence is 12 residues long. Trimming removed 5 bases from V and 10 bases from J, with 11 bases in between. CDR3 sequence: CASSPYGEELFF. The CDR3 DNA reads TGTGCCAGCAGCCCATACGGAGAGGAGCTGTTTTTT.

This clonotype was counted between two and nine times. A much larger clone differs from this one at a single base, so this may be a read error. The rearrangement uses TRBV7-9 and TRBJ2-7; D might be TRBD1 (5 bases). CDR1 and CDR2 from the germline V gene are SEHNR and FQNEAQ (reference sequence). This CDR3 has 14 residues. V dropped 3 bases and J dropped 4 bases, with 13 bases sitting between them. CDR3 nucleotide sequence: TGTGCCAGCAGCTTCACGGAAAGGGGATACGAGCAGTACTTC. It is translated as CASSFTERGYEQYF.

This clonotype was found many times. The rearrangement uses TRBV5-1 and TRBJ2-7; D might be TRBD2 (5 bases). CDR1 is SGHRS, CDR2 YFSETQ, per germline. The CDR3 has 14 residues. Trimming cost V 0 bases and J 5 bases, with 12 bases left between them. Here the CDR3 DNA reads TGCGCCAGCAGCTTGGCGGGGTGGACGGACGAGCAGTACTTC. Encoded protein: CASSLAGWTDEQYF.

This clonotype showed up just a few times. The chain uses TRBV29-1 and TRBJ1-1; D not certain. Between the trimmed V and J ends, which lost 4 bases and 5 bases, there was a span of 8 bases. The germline gives CDR1 SQVTM, CDR2 ANQGSEA. The CDR3 has 11 amino acids. CDR3: CSVVTLTEAFF. CDR3 bases: TGCAGCGTTGTGACACTGACTGAAGCTTTCTTT.

This clonotype occurred many times. The chain has TRBV20-1 and TRBJ2-7; unclear D gene. The CDR3 consists of 14 residues. Trimming took 6 bases from V and 3 from J, leaving 18 bases between them. CDR1 is DFQATT, CDR2 SNEGSKA, per germline (reference sequence). Written as DNA, the CDR3 is TGCAGTGCCTCGGCTTTGGCGGTCGGCTACGAGCAGTACTTC. Translation: CSASALAVGYEQYF.

This clonotype was recorded many times. The CDR3 is CASRTGTGLYEQYF. DNA for the CDR3: TGCGCCAGCCGGACCGGGACAGGGCTCTACGAGCAGTACTTC. The chain links TRBV5-1 to TRBJ2-7; 9 bases line up with TRBD1. This CDR3 spans 14 amino acids. Germline lookup yields CDR1 SGHRS and CDR2 YFSETQ. V gave up 7 bases and J gave up 3 bases; unmatched junction bases: 8.

At least ten counts were recorded for this clonotype. The chain uses TRBV4-1 and TRBJ1-5; D ambiguous. Germline-derived CDR1 and CDR2 are MGHRA and YSYEKL. The V gene lost 0 bases and the J gene lost 10 bases, with 13 bases spanning the gap. The CDR3 has 14 amino acids. The CDR3 region is CASSQDPVVGPQHF. The CDR3 nucleotides are TGCGCCAGCAGCCAAGATCCGGTGGTGGGACCCCAGCATTTT.

The table lists this clonotype with many counts. The chain combines TRBV12-3 or TRBV12-4 with TRBJ2-1; D call uncertain. V lost 1 base and J 6 bases, leaving 10 bases between the germline ends. The CDR3 extends over 14 amino acids. CDR3 nucleotides: TGTGCCAGCAGTTTAGTAGGAGCTGGCAATGAGCAGTTCTTC. Translating it yields CASSLVGAGNEQFF.

This chain connects TRBV28 to TRBJ2-4, with a possible D match to TRBD2 (5 bases). V gave up 5 bases and J gave up 0 bases, with 14 bases separating them. The CDR3 is 16 amino acids. Germline values: CDR1 MDHEN, CDR2 SYDVKM. The CDR3 DNA reads TGTGCCAGCAGTCCGGTTGATGGACTAGCCAAAAACATTCAGTACTTC. Translated: CASSPVDGLAKNIQYF.

This clonotype was counted ten times or more. The junction shows a germline mismatch at one end, possibly a read error. CDR3 amino acids: CASSSPSLGLAYNEQFF. As DNA, the CDR3 is TGTGCTAGCAGCTCGCCGTCCCTGGGACTTGCTTACAATGAGCAGTTCTTC. This rearrangement joins TRBV7-7 to TRBJ2-1, with a possible D match to TRBD2 (6 bases). Per the germline V gene, CDR1 is SSHAT and CDR2 is FNYEAQ (reference sequence). This CDR3 has 17 residues. The whole variable domain, filled in from reference TRBV7-7 and TRBJ2-1, reads GAGVSQSPRYKVTKRGQDVTLRCDPISSHATLYWYQQALGQGPEFLTYFNYEAQPDKSGLPSDRFSAERPEGSISTLTIQRTEQRDSAMYRCASSSPSLGLAYNEQFFGPGTRLTVL.